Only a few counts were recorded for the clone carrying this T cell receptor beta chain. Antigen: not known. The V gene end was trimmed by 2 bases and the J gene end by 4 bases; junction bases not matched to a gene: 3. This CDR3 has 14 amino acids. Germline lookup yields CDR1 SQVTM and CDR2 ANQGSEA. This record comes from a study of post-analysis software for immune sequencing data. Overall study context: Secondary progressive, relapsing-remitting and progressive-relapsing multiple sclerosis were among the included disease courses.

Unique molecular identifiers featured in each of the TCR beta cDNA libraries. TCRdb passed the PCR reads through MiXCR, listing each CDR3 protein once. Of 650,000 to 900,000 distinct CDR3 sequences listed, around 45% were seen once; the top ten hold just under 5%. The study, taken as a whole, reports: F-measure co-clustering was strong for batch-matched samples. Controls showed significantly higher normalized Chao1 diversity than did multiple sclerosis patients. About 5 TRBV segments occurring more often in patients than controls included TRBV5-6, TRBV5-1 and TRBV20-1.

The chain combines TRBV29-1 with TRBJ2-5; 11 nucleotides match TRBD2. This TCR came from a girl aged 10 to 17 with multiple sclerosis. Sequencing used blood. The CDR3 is CSVEQLAGGETQYF. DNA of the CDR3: TGCAGCGTTGAACAGCTAGCGGGAGGAGAGACCCAGTACTTC.